This T cell receptor beta chain was retrieved from a study of T cell repertoires in cytomegalovirus infection. Looking at the study overall: Researchers turned to recently identified HLA-C-restricted CMV epitopes as well as well-studied HLA-B-restricted ones. Matching HLA type and CMV infection were both indicated by public TCR beta signatures. Study results and limitations: There were carriers of CMV plus the relevant HLA, and cumulative public TCR beta family frequency identified them. HLA-C-restricted CMV-specific TCR beta clonotypes prevailed in the ex vivo response.

Using its own MiXCR run on the reads, TCRdb lists one record per CDR3 protein. This sample has roughly 280,000 distinct CDR3 sequences, with about 20% found just once. V dropped 4 bases and J dropped 14 bases, with 12 bases sitting between them. Looked up from germline, CDR1 is SNHLY and CDR2 is FYNNEI. The CDR3 contains 11 residues. This clonotype turned up a few times. Its matching antigen is unknown. This TCR came from a human donor in good health (CMV status not recorded). Some clones in this sample may be carry-over from other donors' samples. The sample in question was cultured PBMCs, obtained from culture after CMV antigen stimulation. This chain uses TRBV2 with TRBJ2-1, with D possibly TRBD2 on 5 matching bases. The CDR3 loop is CASSGDFGEFF. Written as DNA, the CDR3 is TGTGCCAGCAGTGGAGACTTCGGGGAGTTCTTC. Filled out from reference TRBV2 and TRBJ2-1, the complete variable domain reads EPEVTQTPSHQVTQMGQEVILRCVPISNHLYFYWYRQILGQKVEFLVSFYNNEISEKSEIFDDQFSVERPDGSNFTLKIRSTKLEDSAMYFCASSGDFGEFFGPGTRLTVL.